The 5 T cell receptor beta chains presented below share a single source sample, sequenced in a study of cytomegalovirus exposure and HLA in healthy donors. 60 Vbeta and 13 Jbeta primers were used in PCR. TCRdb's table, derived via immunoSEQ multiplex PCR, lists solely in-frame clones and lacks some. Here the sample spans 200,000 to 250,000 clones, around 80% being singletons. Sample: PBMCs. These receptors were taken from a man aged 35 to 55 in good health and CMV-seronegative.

DNA of the CDR3: TGTGCCAGCAGCTATGGACAGGGGTCCTACAATGAGCAGTTCTTC. Amino acid sequence: CASSYGQGSYNEQFF. V is TRBV7-9 and J is TRBJ2-1, with TRBD1 matching over 9 bases. Germline CDR1 SEHNR, CDR2 FQNEAQ (reference sequence). Trimming at V came to 4 bases and at J to 1 base, leaving 2 bases not matched to a gene. The CDR3 is 15 amino acids.

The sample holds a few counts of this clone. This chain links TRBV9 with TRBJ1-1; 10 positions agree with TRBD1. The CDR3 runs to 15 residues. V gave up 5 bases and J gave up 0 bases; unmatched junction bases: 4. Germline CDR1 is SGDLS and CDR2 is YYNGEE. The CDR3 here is CASRTGQGLNTEAFF. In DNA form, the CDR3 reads TGTGCCAGCAGAACGGGACAGGGGCTGAACACTGAAGCTTTCTTT. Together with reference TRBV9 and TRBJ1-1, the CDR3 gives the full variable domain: DSGVTQTPKHLITATGQRVTLRCSPRSGDLSVYWYQQSLDQGLQFLIQYYNGEERAKGNILERFSAQQFPDLHSELNLSSLELGDSALYFCASRTGQGLNTEAFFGQGTRLTVV.

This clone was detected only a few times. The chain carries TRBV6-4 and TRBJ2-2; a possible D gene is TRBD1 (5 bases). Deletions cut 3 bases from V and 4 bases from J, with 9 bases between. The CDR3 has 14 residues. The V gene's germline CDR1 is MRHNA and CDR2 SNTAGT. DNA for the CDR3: TGTGCCAGCAGTGATACAAGGGGCACCGGGGAGCTGTTTTTT. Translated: CASSDTRGTGELFF.

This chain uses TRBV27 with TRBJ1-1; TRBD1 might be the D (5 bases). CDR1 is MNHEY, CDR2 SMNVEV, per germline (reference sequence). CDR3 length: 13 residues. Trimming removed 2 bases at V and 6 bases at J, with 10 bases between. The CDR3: CASSLLQGAEAFF. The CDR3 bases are TGTGCCAGCAGTTTACTGCAGGGCGCTGAAGCTTTCTTT.

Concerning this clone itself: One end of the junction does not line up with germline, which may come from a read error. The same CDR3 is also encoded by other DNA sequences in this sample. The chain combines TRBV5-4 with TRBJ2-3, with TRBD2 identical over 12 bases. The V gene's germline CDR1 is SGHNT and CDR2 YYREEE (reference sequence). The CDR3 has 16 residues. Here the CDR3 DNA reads TGCGCCAGCAGCCAAGATCTAGCGGGGGGGCCAGATACGCAGTATTTT. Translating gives CASSQDLAGGPDTQYF.